This T cell receptor beta chain came from a study of shared T cell receptors in the human thymus (dated by TCRdb to 2020 to 2023). About the full investigation: The study investigated the way shared, self-reactive T-cell receptor alpha chains are produced in the human thymus.

With respect to this clone: Its target antigen remains unknown. Per-base qualities were not stored, and no clone one base away is much larger.

Library preparation was by the immunoSEQ multiplex PCR assay. The table comes from immuneACCESS by way of TCRdb, which keeps in-frame sequences with V and J called. Part of the clones is missing from these tables; in studies checked, under half for an unresolved V gene and the rest for unknown reasons. The table for this sample lists roughly 660,000 clones; 70% to 90% of them were counted only once. Of the sample, around 0.0099% is held by the ten largest clones. Based on the germline V gene, the CDR1 and CDR2 sequences are SGHRS and YFSETQ. Trimming removed 1 base from V and 6 bases from J, leaving 13 bases between the germline ends. The CDR3 contains 14 residues, cysteine and phenylalanine counted. Only the CDR3 portion is preserved as DNA: 42 bases, with reading frame beginning at the first base. This same sample was also taken into another study, of human thymus T cells. That second publication adds: Donors were immunologically healthy infants undergoing open corrective cardiac surgery for congenital heart defects in Finland. Thymus tissue was obtained as surgical resects removed during corrective cardiac surgery. Usage of V and J gene segments appeared to be biased in both the thymic and the peripheral blood repertoires. The related research found that thymic TCR repertoires overlapped highly between unrelated individuals. The study described the TCR alpha and beta repertoires in about eight infant thymus samples and a few matching peripheral blood samples. Donor ages ranging from 7 to 244 days were recorded, and 5 to 7 male and a couple of female infants were included in the cohort. Thymocytes were released mechanically from tissue and stored at -70 °C as pellets of 10-30 million cells. A QIAsymphony instrument was used to extract genomic DNA from frozen cell pellets. The immunoSEQ multiplex PCR assay was used to amplify the TCRB and TCRAD loci from a standardized quantity of quality-controlled genomic DNA. The amplicons covered the V(D)J region and were long enough to include the CDR3 and to identify the V and J genes. The amplicons were sequenced on an Illumina platform via the commercial immunoSEQ service. Primer bias and sequencing errors were corrected as previously described, and TCRAD and TCRB definitions were based on the IMGT database. The repertoires were analysed using immunoSEQ Analyzer 3.0 and VDJTools for basic statistics, V/J segment usage, diversity estimates, rarefaction and pairwise overlap. Diversity was estimated with Chao1, ChaoE, Efron-Thisted, Shannon and inverse Simpson indices, and also on datasets down-sampled to the smallest sample. Repertoire overlap was assessed by strict matching of CDR3 nucleotide sequence, V gene and J gene, and clustering was done by Jaccard-based multidimensional scaling. On average, thymus samples yielded 650,000 to 1,000,000 unique TCRB clonotypes, whereas blood samples yielded some 80,000.

The TCR originated in a boy less than two years old with a congenital heart defect. Donor details come from another sample of the same person, matched by shared clones. This sequence uses TRBV5-1 and TRBJ1-2; a tentative D call is TRBD1 (6 bases match). Input material: thymocytes. CDR3 loop: CASSLLRGAHGYTF. The DNA sequence reads TGCGCCAGCAGCTTGTTGCGGGGGGCTCATGGCTACACCTTC.